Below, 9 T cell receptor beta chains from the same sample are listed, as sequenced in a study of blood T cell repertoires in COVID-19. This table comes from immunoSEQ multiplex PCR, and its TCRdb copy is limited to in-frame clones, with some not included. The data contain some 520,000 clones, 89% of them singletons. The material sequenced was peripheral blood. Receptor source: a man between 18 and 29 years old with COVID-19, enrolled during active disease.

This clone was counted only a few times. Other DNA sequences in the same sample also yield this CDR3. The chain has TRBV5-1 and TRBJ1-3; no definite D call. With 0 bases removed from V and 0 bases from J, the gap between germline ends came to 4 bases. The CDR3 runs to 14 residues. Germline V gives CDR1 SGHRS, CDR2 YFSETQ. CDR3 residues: CASSLDSSGNTIYF. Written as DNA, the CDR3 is TGCGCCAGCAGCTTGGACAGCTCTGGAAACACCATATATTTT. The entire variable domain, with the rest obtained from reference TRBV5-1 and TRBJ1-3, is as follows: KAGVTQTPRYLIKTRGQQVTLSCSPISGHRSVSWYQQTPGQGLQFLFEYFSETQRNKGNFPGRFSGRQFSNSRSEMNVSTLELGDSALYLCASSLDSSGNTIYFGEGSWLTVV.

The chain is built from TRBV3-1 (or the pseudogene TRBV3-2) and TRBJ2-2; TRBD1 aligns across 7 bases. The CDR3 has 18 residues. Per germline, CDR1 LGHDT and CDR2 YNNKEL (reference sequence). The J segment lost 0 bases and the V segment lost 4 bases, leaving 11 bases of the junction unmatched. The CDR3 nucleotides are TGTGCCAGCAGCCCCGACCTGAACAGGGGCGCGAACACCGGGGAGCTGTTTTTT. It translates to CASSPDLNRGANTGELFF.

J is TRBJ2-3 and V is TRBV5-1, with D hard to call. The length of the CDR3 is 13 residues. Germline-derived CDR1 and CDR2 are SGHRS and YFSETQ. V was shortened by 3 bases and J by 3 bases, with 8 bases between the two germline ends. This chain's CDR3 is CASSSDWTDTQYF. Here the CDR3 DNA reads TGCGCCAGCAGCTCTGACTGGACAGATACGCAGTATTTT.

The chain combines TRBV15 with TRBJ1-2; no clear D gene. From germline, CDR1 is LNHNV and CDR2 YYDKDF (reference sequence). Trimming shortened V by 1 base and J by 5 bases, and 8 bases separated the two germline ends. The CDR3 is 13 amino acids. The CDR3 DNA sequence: TGTGCCACCAGCAGAGGACGGGTATATGGCTACACCTTC. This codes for CATSRGRVYGYTF.

CDR3 residues: CASSHREVRNTIYF. The CDR3 DNA is TGTGCCAGCAGCCACCGGGAGGTTCGAAACACCATATATTTT. The V gene is TRBV7-9, the J gene TRBJ1-3; D not certain. Germline V CDR1 and CDR2: SEHNR, FQNEAQ (reference sequence). Trimming took 5 bases from V and 5 from J, leaving 13 bases between them. The CDR3 runs to 14 residues. Full variable domain (missing parts from reference TRBV7-9 and TRBJ1-3): DTGVSQNPRHKITKRGQNVTFRCDPISEHNRLYWYRQTLGQGPEFLTYFQNEAQLEKSRLLSDRFSAERPKGSFSTLEIQRTEQGDSAMYLCASSHREVRNTIYFGEGSWLTVV.

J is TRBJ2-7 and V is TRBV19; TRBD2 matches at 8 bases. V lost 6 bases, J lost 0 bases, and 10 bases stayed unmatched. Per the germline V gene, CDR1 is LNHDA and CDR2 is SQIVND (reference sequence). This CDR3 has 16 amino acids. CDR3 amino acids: CASSPKAGVSSYEQYF. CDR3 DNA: TGTGCCAGTAGCCCTAAAGCGGGGGTGAGCTCCTACGAGCAGTACTTC.

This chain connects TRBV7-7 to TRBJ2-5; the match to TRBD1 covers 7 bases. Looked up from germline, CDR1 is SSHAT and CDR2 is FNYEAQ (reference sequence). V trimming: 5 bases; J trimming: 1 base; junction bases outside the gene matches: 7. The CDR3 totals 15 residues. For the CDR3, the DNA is TGTGCCAGCAGCCAAACCGGGACAGCCCAAGAGACCCAGTACTTC. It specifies CASSQTGTAQETQYF.

The CDR3 DNA follows: TGTGCCAGCTCACGCCTAACAGGGGATCCAGATACGCAGTATTTT. This translates into CASSRLTGDPDTQYF. The chain combines TRBV18 with TRBJ2-3; 7 nucleotides agree with TRBD1. Trimming cost V 4 bases and J 4 bases; bases outside gene matches: 8. Germline V gene sequence: CDR1 KGHSH, CDR2 LQKENI. This CDR3 spans 15 amino acids.

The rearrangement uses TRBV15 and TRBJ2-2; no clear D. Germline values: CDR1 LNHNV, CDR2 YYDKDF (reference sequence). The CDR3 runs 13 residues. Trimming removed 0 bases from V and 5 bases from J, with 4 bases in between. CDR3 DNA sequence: TGTGCCACCAGCAGAGATCGGACCGGGGAGCTGTTTTTT. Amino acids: CATSRDRTGELFF.